Listed below are T cell receptor beta chains from one sample, sequenced in a study of stem cell transplantation in POMP-related autoinflammatory disease. Method: immunoSEQ multiplex PCR; TCRdb's copy keeps in-frame clones and lacks some. The repertoire includes tens of thousands of clones, about nine tenths of them detected once, and around 0.72% sits in the top ten. The sequencing used CD4+ T cells from PBMCs, collected after stem cell transplantation. These receptors all stem from a human patient with POMP-related autoinflammation and immune dysregulation (PRAID). Some T cells may arise from the graft donor. Each CDR3 is given with its conserved first and last residue. D genes are given only for firm matches. Part of the rows lack a size; the others show once, few, many or a class for expanded clones.

j_gene: TRBJ1-5; abundance: .; d_gene: TRBD1; v_gene: TRBV6-6; CDR3aa: CASSSMTGGQPQHF; CDR3nt: TGTGCCAGCAGTTCCATGACAGGGGGCCAGCCCCAGCATTTT
j_gene: TRBJ2-3; abundance: .; d_gene: TRBD1; v_gene: TRBV29-1; CDR3aa: CSVQGRDRGTDTQYF; CDR3nt: TGCAGCGTCCAAGGGCGGGACAGGGGCACAGATACGCAGTATTTT
j_gene: TRBJ1-2; abundance: once; d_gene: .; v_gene: TRBV6-5; CDR3aa: CASIFGSPGAYGYTF; CDR3nt: TGTGCCAGCATCTTCGGGTCCCCAGGGGCCTATGGCTACACCTTC
j_gene: TRBJ1-1; abundance: .; d_gene: .; v_gene: TRBV6-5; CDR3aa: CASSSNTEAFF; CDR3nt: TGTGCCAGCTCGTCGAACACTGAAGCTTTCTTT
j_gene: TRBJ1-1; abundance: once; d_gene: .; v_gene: TRBV6-5; CDR3aa: CASSSWSGNTEAFF; CDR3nt: TGTGCCAGCAGTTCGTGGAGTGGGAACACTGAAGCTTTCTTT
j_gene: TRBJ2-3; abundance: .; d_gene: .; v_gene: TRBV19; CDR3aa: CASSTNRVDTQYF; CDR3nt: TGTGCCAGTAGTACCAACAGGGTAGATACGCAGTATTTT
j_gene: TRBJ1-1; abundance: once; d_gene: .; v_gene: TRBV19; CDR3aa: CASSPHNTEAFF; CDR3nt: TGTGCCAGTAGTCCTCATAACACTGAAGCTTTCTTT
j_gene: TRBJ2-2; abundance: .; d_gene: .; v_gene: TRBV19; CDR3aa: CASSKGVLANTGELFF; CDR3nt: TGTGCCAGTAGTAAAGGGGTACTTGCGAACACCGGGGAGCTGTTTTTT
j_gene: TRBJ2-2; abundance: .; d_gene: .; v_gene: TRBV5-1; CDR3aa: CASSLADPNTGELFF; CDR3nt: TGCGCCAGCAGCTTAGCTGACCCGAACACCGGGGAGCTGTTTTTT
j_gene: TRBJ1-2; abundance: .; d_gene: .; v_gene: TRBV5-1; CDR3aa: CASSRGEGRYGYTF; CDR3nt: TGCGCCAGCAGCAGAGGGGAGGGAAGATATGGCTACACCTTC
j_gene: TRBJ2-1; abundance: .; d_gene: .; v_gene: TRBV27; CDR3aa: CASSPPGDYNEQFF; CDR3nt: TGTGCCAGCAGCCCTCCGGGGGACTACAATGAGCAGTTCTTC
j_gene: TRBJ1-2; abundance: .; d_gene: .; v_gene: TRBV6-1; CDR3aa: CASSELGTQSYGYTF; CDR3nt: TGTGCCAGCAGTGAATTGGGGACACAGTCCTATGGCTACACCTTC
j_gene: TRBJ1-2; abundance: .; d_gene: .; v_gene: TRBV27; CDR3aa: CASSNRDAYGYTF; CDR3nt: TGTGCCAGCAGTAACCGGGACGCCTATGGCTACACCTTC
j_gene: TRBJ1-2; abundance: .; d_gene: .; v_gene: TRBV7-9; CDR3aa: CASSPLQGEGYTF; CDR3nt: TGTGCCAGCAGCCCACTACAGGGAGAGGGCTACACCTTC
j_gene: TRBJ2-2; abundance: .; d_gene: .; v_gene: TRBV9; CDR3aa: CASRLGDTGELFF; CDR3nt: TGTGCCAGCAGGCTAGGGGACACCGGGGAGCTGTTTTTT
j_gene: TRBJ2-7; abundance: medium-sized; d_gene: .; v_gene: TRBV6-5; CDR3aa: CASRGPFRHEQYF; CDR3nt: TGTGCCAGCAGGGGTCCCTTTAGGCACGAGCAGTACTTC
j_gene: TRBJ2-5; abundance: .; d_gene: .; v_gene: TRBV11-2; CDR3aa: CASSLVRGETQYF; CDR3nt: TGTGCCAGCAGCTTAGTTAGGGGAGAGACCCAGTACTTC
j_gene: TRBJ2-5; abundance: .; d_gene: .; v_gene: TRBV29-1; CDR3aa: CSVEYLVQETQYF; CDR3nt: TGCAGCGTTGAGTATCTAGTCCAAGAGACCCAGTACTTC
j_gene: TRBJ2-5; abundance: .; d_gene: TRBD2; v_gene: TRBV19; CDR3aa: CASSPASGIGETQYF; CDR3nt: TGTGCCAGTAGCCCTGCCAGCGGGATTGGAGAGACCCAGTACTTC
j_gene: TRBJ2-5; abundance: .; d_gene: .; v_gene: TRBV6-6; CDR3aa: CASTTGGGLATQYF; CDR3nt: TGTGCCAGCACCACAGGAGGGGGCTTAGCGACCCAGTACTTC
j_gene: TRBJ2-5; abundance: .; d_gene: TRBD2; v_gene: TRBV5-1; CDR3aa: CASSPLGAGAGETQYF; CDR3nt: TGCGCCAGCAGCCCACTGGGAGCGGGGGCAGGAGAGACCCAGTACTTC
j_gene: TRBJ2-7; abundance: once; d_gene: TRBD2; v_gene: TRBV10-3; CDR3aa: CAISKTAGGVIGSYEQYF; CDR3nt: TGTGCCATCAGCAAGACAGCGGGAGGGGTGATTGGGTCCTACGAGCAGTACTTC
j_gene: TRBJ1-5; abundance: .; d_gene: TRBD1; v_gene: TRBV5-4; CDR3aa: CASSVQGANQPQHF; CDR3nt: TGTGCCAGCAGCGTGCAGGGGGCCAATCAGCCCCAGCATTTT
j_gene: TRBJ2-3; abundance: once; d_gene: .; v_gene: TRBV1; CDR3aa: CTSSHGTSGTDTQYF; CDR3nt: TGCACCAGCAGCCACGGCACTAGCGGCACAGATACGCAGTATTTT
j_gene: TRBJ2-3; abundance: .; d_gene: .; v_gene: TRBV7-8; CDR3aa: CASSSRGAVTGSPTDTQYF; CDR3nt: TGTGCCAGCAGCTCCAGGGGAGCGGTAACAGGGTCTCCCACAGATACGCAGTATTTT
j_gene: TRBJ2-6; abundance: .; d_gene: .; v_gene: TRBV5-1; CDR3aa: CASSTRTVSGANVLTF; CDR3nt: TGCGCCAGCAGCACTCGGACAGTTTCTGGGGCCAACGTCCTGACTTTC
j_gene: TRBJ1-1; abundance: few; d_gene: TRBD1; v_gene: TRBV29-1; CDR3aa: CSVEDSWTGRAFF; CDR3nt: TGCAGCGTTGAAGATTCTTGGACAGGACGGGCTTTCTTT
j_gene: TRBJ2-2; abundance: .; d_gene: TRBD2; v_gene: TRBV28; CDR3aa: CASSPHGGGGTGELFF; CDR3nt: TGTGCCAGCAGCCCCCATGGCGGGGGTGGCACCGGGGAGCTGTTTTTT
j_gene: TRBJ2-7; abundance: .; d_gene: .; v_gene: TRBV6-5; CDR3aa: CASSWGGPHYEQYF; CDR3nt: TGTGCCAGCAGTTGGGGGGGCCCCCACTACGAGCAGTACTTC
j_gene: TRBJ1-6; abundance: .; d_gene: .; v_gene: TRBV7-9; CDR3aa: CASSLKGLLHF; CDR3nt: TGTGCCAGCAGCTTAAAGGGACTCCTCCACTTT
j_gene: TRBJ2-7; abundance: once; d_gene: TRBD2; v_gene: TRBV10-2; CDR3aa: CASSEPVAGGPYEQYF; CDR3nt: TGCGCCAGCAGTGAGCCAGTAGCGGGAGGGCCGTACGAGCAGTACTTC
j_gene: TRBJ2-1; abundance: .; d_gene: TRBD2; v_gene: TRBV19; CDR3aa: CATSQTSGVNEQFF; CDR3nt: TGTGCCACCTCGCAAACTAGCGGGGTGAATGAGCAGTTCTTC
j_gene: TRBJ2-3; abundance: .; d_gene: .; v_gene: TRBV11-2; CDR3aa: CASSLERLASAPGDTQYF; CDR3nt: TGTGCCAGCAGCTTAGAGAGGTTGGCGAGCGCCCCCGGGGATACGCAGTATTTT
j_gene: TRBJ2-7; abundance: .; d_gene: .; v_gene: TRBV3-1/TRBV3-2; CDR3aa: CASSQDQGLAHGLSYEQYF; CDR3nt: TGTGCCAGCAGCCAAGATCAGGGGCTAGCGCACGGCCTTTCCTACGAGCAGTACTTC
j_gene: TRBJ2-4; abundance: .; d_gene: .; v_gene: TRBV5-4; CDR3aa: CASSFGALAKNIQYF; CDR3nt: TGTGCCAGCAGTTTTGGAGCATTAGCCAAAAACATTCAGTACTTC
j_gene: TRBJ2-1; abundance: once; d_gene: .; v_gene: TRBV6-1; CDR3aa: CASSESKYNEQFF; CDR3nt: TGTGCCAGCAGTGAATCTAAGTACAATGAGCAGTTCTTC
j_gene: TRBJ1-3; abundance: once; d_gene: TRBD1; v_gene: TRBV6-5; CDR3aa: CASKLGQGGGNTIYF; CDR3nt: TGTGCCAGCAAGCTGGGACAGGGGGGTGGAAACACCATATATTTT
j_gene: TRBJ1-2; abundance: .; d_gene: .; v_gene: TRBV21-1; CDR3aa: CASSKGGRDRVFCGYTF; CDR3nt: TGTGCCAGCAGCAAAGGGGGCCGGGACAGGGTTTTTTGTGGCTACACCTTC
j_gene: TRBJ2-3; abundance: .; d_gene: TRBD2; v_gene: TRBV11-1; CDR3aa: CASSSGGQQRADTQYF; CDR3nt: TGTGCCAGCAGCTCGGGGGGGCAGCAGCGAGCAGATACGCAGTATTTT
j_gene: TRBJ2-5; abundance: .; d_gene: .; v_gene: TRBV24-1; CDR3aa: CATSDLGDFQETQYF; CDR3nt: TGTGCCACCAGTGATTTGGGTGATTTCCAAGAGACCCAGTACTTC
j_gene: TRBJ2-3; abundance: .; d_gene: .; v_gene: TRBV6-7; CDR3aa: CAGGTSNTQYF; CDR3nt: TGTGCCGGGGGGACTTCAAATACGCAGTATTTT
j_gene: TRBJ1-2; abundance: .; d_gene: .; v_gene: TRBV7-9; CDR3aa: CASSRVGAVYGYTF; CDR3nt: TGTGCCAGTAGCAGGGTTGGGGCCGTCTATGGCTACACCTTC
j_gene: TRBJ2-1; abundance: .; d_gene: TRBD1; v_gene: TRBV3-1/TRBV3-2; CDR3aa: CASTRQGHNEQFF; CDR3nt: TGTGCCAGCACCAGACAGGGTCACAATGAGCAGTTCTTC
j_gene: TRBJ1-1; abundance: few; d_gene: .; v_gene: TRBV28; CDR3aa: CASTKMNTEAFF; CDR3nt: TGTGCCAGTACTAAGATGAACACTGAAGCTTTCTTT
j_gene: TRBJ1-1; abundance: .; d_gene: .; v_gene: TRBV11-2; CDR3aa: CASSTVMNTEAFF; CDR3nt: TGTGCCAGCAGCACAGTTATGAACACTGAAGCTTTCTTT
j_gene: TRBJ1-2; abundance: .; d_gene: .; v_gene: TRBV27; CDR3aa: CASKEGGQNGYTF; CDR3nt: TGTGCCAGTAAAGAGGGAGGACAAAACGGCTACACCTTC
j_gene: TRBJ2-1; abundance: .; d_gene: .; v_gene: TRBV19; CDR3aa: CASRLGGSYNEQFF; CDR3nt: TGTGCCAGTAGACTTGGGGGCTCCTACAATGAGCAGTTCTTC
j_gene: TRBJ2-7; abundance: .; d_gene: .; v_gene: TRBV7-9; CDR3aa: CASSYTGPGAYEQYF; CDR3nt: TGTGCCAGCAGCTATACGGGACCGGGGGCCTACGAGCAGTACTTC